Detailed here is one T cell receptor (beta chain). Its antigen target is currently unknown. Per-base quality was not reported, and no clone a single base away is much larger than it. Genomic DNA was extracted with the Qiagen DNeasy kit from unsorted PBMCs and from negatively selected CD4+ and CD8+ fractions. TCR beta CDR3 regions were amplified by immunoSEQ multiplex PCR using primers annealing to V and J segments. A synthetic immune receptor repertoire was used to minimize amplification bias, and any remaining bias was removed computationally after sequencing. Processing in the source paper ran as follows. Repertoire diversity was quantified as the Shannon entropy index using custom Python scripts. Unsorted, CD4+ and CD8+ repertoires were examined separately, except in combined analyses, for which CD4+ and CD8+ sequences were merged in silico. A clone counted as expanded when the clone's frequency after treatment rose at least 2-fold relative to C1D1, and clones undetected at baseline were given a pseudocount of 0.5. Clones with 0 or 1 copy at C1D1 were classified as singleton clones, and clones with 2 or more copies were classified as non-singleton clones. Clones expanded in unsorted samples were assigned a CD4+, CD8+ or unknown annotation through matching of protein sequences in sorted samples from the same patient. Wilcoxon tests were applied to paired samples to test diversity changes from C1D1 to C4D1. TCRdb took over this immuneACCESS table, retaining in-frame rearrangements with V and J assigned. Such tables are incomplete; in checked studies, under half of the missing clones stem from an unresolved V gene, and the remainder is unexplained. That table gives V, J and clone size, and the DNA gave D and trimming. For this sample there are about 43,000 clones; approximately 79% appear just once. Approximately 3% of the sample goes to the ten largest clones.

These data come from a study of PD-1 blockade in classical Hodgkin lymphoma (dated by TCRdb to the early 2020s). Looking at the study overall: Nivolumab dosing was 3 mg/kg intravenously every 2 weeks, continuing until either disease progression or unacceptable toxicity. The study used CyTOF and TCR beta sequencing to define a peripheral blood immune signature of response to PD-1 blockade in classical Hodgkin lymphoma. What the work shows at the level of the full study, not this receptor alone: CD4+ but not CD8+ TCR diversity rose significantly by C4D1 (p=0.0027 vs p=0.16), most apparent in complete responders (p=0.02). Baseline diversity similar to that of newly diagnosed patients was observed in trial patients achieving complete response, whereas significantly lower diversity was observed in partial responders and progressors. The study was limited to a single clinical trial cohort, and causes of repertoire differences, possibly disease activity or prior therapy, remained undefined. Lower diversity was observed in patients in whom nivolumab was started less than 1 year after ASCT, and these patients were excluded from later analyses so that confounding by immune reconstitution would be avoided. Newly diagnosed patients were reported to have lower baseline TCR diversity than healthy donors, and relapsed/refractory patients were reported to have lower baseline TCR diversity still.

From the cysteine up to the phenylalanine, the CDR3 has a length of 12 residues. The CDR3 DNA has 36 bases and is translated from base 1. In the germline V gene (reference sequence), CDR1 corresponds to MNHEY and CDR2 to SMNVEV. The junction carries 6 bases between V and J, which are trimmed by 6 bases and 3 bases respectively. Explained via the paper, the time point label denotes: cycle 2 day 1 (C2D1) of nivolumab. Relapse after autologous stem cell transplantation had occurred in all trial patients, and cohorts A, B and C were distinguished by prior brentuximab vedotin exposure. The trial cohort comprised 56 patients with relapsed/refractory classical Hodgkin lymphoma whose best overall responses were complete response, partial response or progressive disease. In the multi-cohort phase II CheckMate 205 trial, trial patients received single-agent nivolumab. An independent review committee assessed best overall response using the 2007 International Working Group response criteria. Trial PBMCs were obtained immediately prior to nivolumab initiation (C1D1) and on therapy at cycle 2 day 1 and cycle 4 day 1. After peripheral blood was drawn into 8 mL Vacutainer Cell Preparation Tubes, PBMCs were isolated by centrifugation and then cryopreserved.

The chain employs TRBV27 and TRBJ1-3; no D segment can be confidently identified. The sequencing here drew on peripheral blood mononuclear cells (PBMCs), taken before the second cycle of nivolumab. The receptor comes from a human donor with classical Hodgkin lymphoma. The DNA is as follows: TGTGCCAGCAGCGGCCTTGGAAACACCATATATTTT. Translated, this gives CASSGLGNTIYF.